Following are 8 T cell receptor beta chains from one sample sequenced in a study of T cells in Graves' hyperthyroidism and ophthalmopathy (dated by TCRdb to between 2018 and 2020). The library was prepared using multiplex PCR. This sample was sequenced with an Illumina HiSeq 2000. TCR beta CDR3 regions were amplified from RNA transcripts. For the first round of RT-PCR on the TCR CDR3, the HTBI primer set was used together with the Qiagen OneStep RT-PCR kit. In-frame beta chains were kept once TCRdb had trimmed the public reads at Q25 with fastp and called clones with MiXCR. CDR3 protein sequences are deduplicated, and each keeps its most common genes and DNA. The sample profile shows 350,000 to 400,000 distinct CDR3 sequences; over 11% of them were found once. The ten largest make up approximately 11% of the sample. Material: blood. These TCRs come from a woman aged 55-69 years with Graves' hyperthyroidism.

This clonotype has a count of ten or more. The chain joins TRBV12-3 or TRBV12-4 to TRBJ2-3, with D possibly matching TRBD2 (6 bases). Trimming shortened V by 5 bases and J by 2 bases, and 20 bases separated the two germline ends. This CDR3 is 17 amino acids long. The CDR3 DNA reads as TGTGCCAGCAGTCCTCGGCGGGGCTACCAGTCCACAGATACGCAGTATTTT. This sequence encodes CASSPRRGYQSTDTQYF.

This clonotype was picked up many times. The chain carries TRBV20-1 and TRBJ2-7; D is possibly TRBD1 or TRBD2 (5 bases each). The CDR3 contains 14 residues. CDR1 and CDR2 (germline): DFQATT, SNEGSKA (reference sequence). Trimming shortened V by 2 bases and J by 5 bases, and 16 bases separated the two germline ends. In DNA, the CDR3 is TGCAGTGCTAGACCGGGACCACAGAGGGACGAGCAGTACTTC. Translation: CSARPGPQRDEQYF.

A few counts support this clonotype. V and J are TRBV2 and TRBJ2-6; TRBD2 agrees at 14 bases. The ends lost 2 bases at V and 2 bases at J; junction bases unmatched: 8. CDR3 size: 20 residues. CDR1 is SNHLY and CDR2 is FYNNEI in the germline V gene. The DNA for the CDR3 is TGTGCCAGCAGTGAATGGTTGGGACTAGCGGGAGAAGCTGGGGCCAACGTCCTGACTTTC. Protein: CASSEWLGLAGEAGANVLTF.

This clonotype showed up many times. The genes are TRBV29-1 and TRBJ1-1; 8 positions match TRBD1. This CDR3 spans 15 amino acids. Looked up from germline, CDR1 is SQVTM and CDR2 is ANQGSEA. The ends lost 7 bases at V and 0 bases at J; junction bases unmatched: 10. The CDR3 DNA follows: TGCAGCGCTTACTGGACAGGGCCCATGAACACTGAAGCTTTCTTT. This encodes CSAYWTGPMNTEAFF.

This clonotype was picked up many times. This chain links TRBV18 with TRBJ2-7; tentatively, D is TRBD1 or TRBD2 (5 bases each). Per the germline V gene, CDR1 is KGHSH and CDR2 is LQKENI. Trimming shortened V by 1 base and J by 5 bases, and 9 bases separated the two germline ends. CDR3 length equals 13 residues. The CDR3 sequence: CASSPRDGNEQYF. CDR3 sequence (DNA): TGTGCCAGCTCACCACGGGACGGAAACGAGCAGTACTTC.

J is TRBJ1-1 and V is TRBV6-4; D is perhaps TRBD1 (6 bases). Germline lookup yields CDR1 MRHNA and CDR2 SNTAGT. V was pared by 4 bases and J by 1 base, with 22 bases between. The CDR3 extends over 18 amino acids. The CDR3 spells CASSGPTPNRDGNTEAFF. CDR3 DNA sequence: TGTGCCAGCAGTGGCCCGACACCTAACAGGGATGGGAACACTGAAGCTTTCTTT.

This clonotype was recorded many times. The CDR3 coding sequence is TGTGCCAGCAGCGTAGACCCACAGGGAAGGGGTACTGAAGCTTTCTTT. This codes for CASSVDPQGRGTEAFF. The chain employs TRBV9 and TRBJ1-1; a possible D gene is TRBD1 (6 bases). The CDR3 contains 16 residues. Looked up from germline, CDR1 is SGDLS and CDR2 is YYNGEE. With 0 bases removed from V and 5 bases from J, the gap between germline ends came to 17 bases.

The rearrangement joins TRBV6-5 to TRBJ2-1; 10 bases are shared with TRBD2. This CDR3 has 18 amino acids. In germline, CDR1 is MNHEY, CDR2 SVGAGI. Unmatched junction bases numbered 6, after V lost 1 base and J lost 0 bases. CDR3 region: CASSYLGTSVSSYNEQFF. The DNA of the CDR3 is TGTGCCAGCAGTTACTTGGGGACTAGCGTAAGCTCCTACAATGAGCAGTTCTTC.